The entry below describes one T cell receptor beta chain. This receptor's antigen is unknown. No base quality values were provided; no much bigger clone lies one nucleotide off. The germline V gene (reference sequence) specifies MNHNY as CDR1 and SVGAGI as CDR2. CDR3 length: 15 amino acids, cysteine to phenylalanine. The DNA shown is the 45-base CDR3, in frame from base 1. V is pared back by 5 bases and J by 1 base, with 14 bases lying between the germline termini. The entry originates in a study of cytomegalovirus exposure and HLA in healthy donors (dated by TCRdb to 2016 to 2017). Broadly, across the study: An earlier analysis of several hundred of the donors reported 276 Gb of sequence data and 100 million to 130 million unique TCR beta sequences from 150 million to 200 million T cells. Approximately 310 gigabases of sequencing data and tens of millions of unique TCR sequences were included in an early release covering several hundred HLA-typed donors. The study was designed to test whether signatures of past pathogen exposure could be identified by cataloging public T cell receptors. To predict cytomegalovirus infection status, the study combined high-throughput TCR immunosequencing, statistical association of individual TCRs with disease status, and machine learning. Both class I and class II loci were covered by HLA typing, at four-digit resolution. Among around 400 genotyped donors of the cohort, an average of roughly 240,000 unique TCR beta nucleotide sequences were sequenced per donor, roughly 18% of them non-productive. Every discovery cohort repertoire had been produced on one sequencing platform. Genome-wide SNP genotypes for about 65% of the roughly 700 donors were used in a later genetic analysis, which treated that subset as a discovery cohort. The genetic ancestry cluster associated with self-reported Caucasian donors included 81% of the roughly 390 genotyped donors. In an earlier analysis of 587 of the donors, high-throughput TCR beta sequencing was used to judge whether each TCR beta V gene segment behaved as functional or pseudogenic. The later analysis used no new phenotypic data to find candidate immune exposures, relying instead on TCR beta sequences and their occurrence across donors. Typing coverage varied by locus: about 620-630 donors for A, B, C, DRB1 and DQB1; roughly 520 for DQA1; more than 600 for DPA1; around 450 for DPB1. A few DR-DQ haplotypes were handled as single units for association and clustering because linkage in the cohort was strong. Along with the roughly 700-subject first cohort, a separate validation cohort of over a hundred different subjects was used. To study patterns of TCR occurrence, a later analysis re-analyzed previously published TCR beta repertoires from 600 to 750 donors and added high-resolution HLA genotyping. Donor age, sex, ethnicity and CMV serostatus were compiled together with the repertoire data. The study profiled the T cell repertoires of under 700 subjects by immunosequencing and related them to cytomegalovirus serostatus. Overall study outcomes, separate from this receptor: The study gave a list of over 150 TCR beta chains associated with cytomegalovirus. According to the authors, the approach could potentially be generalized to other disease states and immunological phenotypes. A later analysis found that HLA-associated TCR beta chains were more clonally expanded and had lower generation probabilities than equally common non-associated chains. The sequencing pipeline was judged likely to have produced a cluster of highly shared sequence variants as a technical artifact. Some IMGT-functional V segments, including TRBV6-2 and TRBV6-3, could not be distinguished by the 87-base-pair reads and were therefore excluded. Specific HLA alleles were associated with 15,000 to 20,000 TCR beta sequences at a false discovery rate of 0.05 in a later analysis. Seventeen rarely observed V segments, including chromosome 9 orphons, were excluded from the earlier analysis of a few hundred of the donors because counts were too low. A later analysis reported that several top co-occurrence clusters appeared linked to parvovirus B19, influenza, CMV and Epstein-Barr virus. In a later analysis, TCR association rates were found to vary across HLA loci, with the most associated TCRs seen for DRB1 alleles and the fewest for HLA-C alleles. Correlated functional status among segregating V segments might be attributable to linkage disequilibrium, but an unknown experimental factor could not be ruled out. In vitro tests confirmed that a few of the cytomegalovirus-associated TCR beta chains recognize cytomegalovirus antigens. In this cohort, only TCR beta chains were sequenced, and detectable features were limited by the absence of alpha or paired-chain data. According to a later genetic analysis, donors in an Asian-associated ancestry cluster had fewer N-insertions in productive TCRs than the approximately 700-donor mean. In a later genetic analysis, a missense DCLRE1C variant was associated with V-gene and J-gene trimming of TCR beta chains, and the association was replicated in an independent cohort. Most TCR sequences were observed very rarely across donors, whereas some public TCRs were present in many individuals. Sequencing depth was assumed to be roughly uniform across donors in the presence/absence analyses, though that assumption may not hold. Because HLA typing was unavailable for some donors at each locus, only the typed subset was used in association tests. In a later analysis, most CMV-associated TCR beta chains were found to appear HLA-restricted, with HLA associations seemingly driven largely by CMV exposure. The classifier was reported to diagnose cytomegalovirus status with high specificity and sensitivity in both the original cohort and the validation cohort. In an earlier analysis of some 550 of the donors, most TCR beta V segments were observed in productive rearrangements about 87% or about 30% of the time, broadly matching IMGT annotations. Strong co-occurrence of HLA alleles, especially DR and DQ, made assigning TCR associations to individual alleles difficult. For the cohort, immune exposure information was limited to CMV serostatus. A further reported finding was that TCR beta sequences accurately predicted the HLA-A and HLA-B alleles for most subjects in the first cohort.

The library was generated by the immunoSEQ multiplex PCR assay. For the multiplex PCR, a mixture combining 60 forward primers for TCR Vbeta segments and 13 reverse primers for TCR Jbeta segments was used. The CDR3 region of rearranged TCR beta genes was amplified from genomic DNA with a multiplex PCR assay. Amplified TCR beta libraries were sequenced as 87-base-pair reads on the Illumina HiSeq System. The original methods were these. In a later analysis, tens of millions of unique TCR beta chains were counted across the roughly 670 repertoires, and roughly 11 million of these chains were shared by at least two donors. Raw reads were error-corrected and collapsed into unique sequences with a nearest-neighbor algorithm that merged closely related sequences to remove PCR and sequencing errors. Alignment of CDR3 sequences to IMGT reference sequences was used to assign V, D and J gene segments. Each retained sequence needed at least a six-nucleotide match to both a V gene segment and a J gene segment. Rearrangements were called productive when the CDR3 lacked stop codons and stayed in frame with V and J; all others were non-productive. Following IMGT convention, CDR3 was defined as the stretch from the second conserved V-encoded cysteine to the conserved J-encoded phenylalanine. Sequences without an unambiguous match to a single V gene segment were excluded from the earlier analysis of 450 to 650 of the donors. In an earlier analysis of about 590 of the donors, a V segment was called functional when productive rearrangements were above 56.7%, and segregating when the standard deviation between donors exceeded 5%. A statistical classification framework was built to diagnose cytomegalovirus status from the catalog of TCR beta chain sequences. A later analysis assigned V and J genes by comparing TCR nucleotide sequences with IMGT/GENE-DB human TR gene sequences. In a later analysis, CDR3 sequences and most-parsimonious VDJ recombination scenarios were assigned using the TCRdist pipeline. In a later analysis, each TCR beta chain was defined by its CDR3 amino acid sequence together with its V-gene family, and reads lacking a unique V-gene family were excluded. In a later analysis, around 650 highly shared, low-generation-probability nucleotide sequences were removed to address suspected cross-contamination and a sequencing artifact. In a later analysis, a clonal expansion index for each public chain was calculated from normalized within-repertoire ranks of inferred template counts. Generation probabilities in a later analysis came from a VDJ recombination model fitted to out-of-frame rearrangements, and those results were checked against IGoR. In a later analysis, TCR-TCR, TCR-HLA and TCR-CMV co-occurrence was scored with hypergeometric tests, and a repertoire-size bias correction was applied to TCR pairs. To estimate false discovery rates, a later analysis permuted the HLA or CMV assignments 20 times. In a later analysis, co-occurring TCRs were grouped using DBSCAN, with TCRdist sequence similarity added in when clustering inside HLA-allele-positive subsets. For co-occurrence clustering, repertoires with fewer than 30,000 or more than 120,000 public chains were excluded, along with a handful of repertoires with anomalous nucleotide sharing. The table was pulled from immuneACCESS by TCRdb, which kept in-frame rearrangements only. Such tables lose some clones; where checked, under half of the loss comes from unresolved V genes, and the rest has no known cause. V and J calls and clone size come straight from that table; D and trimming were deduced from the DNA. This sample comprises approximately 200,000 clones, 70% to 80% of them detected only once. The ten largest account for around 1.6% of the sample.

The cohort consisted of 670 or so healthy bone marrow donors. At the time of sampling, all cohort members were nominally healthy, though unrecorded immune exposures were likely present. The donor was CMV seropositive and belonged to the group of more than 250 seropositive cohort members. Each donor provided a peripheral blood sample, and peripheral blood mononuclear cells were used for TCR beta sequencing. The Qiagen DNeasy Blood Extraction Kit was used to extract genomic DNA from the blood cell samples. The rearrangement combines TRBV6-6 with TRBJ1-1; possibly the D gene is TRBD1, per 6 matching bases. This TCR came from a girl aged 10-17 years in good health and CMV-seropositive. Specimen: PBMCs. The CDR3 is CASSRSGHQNTEAFF. The nucleotides are TGTGCCAGCAGTCGGTCGGGACATCAGAACACTGAAGCTTTCTTT.